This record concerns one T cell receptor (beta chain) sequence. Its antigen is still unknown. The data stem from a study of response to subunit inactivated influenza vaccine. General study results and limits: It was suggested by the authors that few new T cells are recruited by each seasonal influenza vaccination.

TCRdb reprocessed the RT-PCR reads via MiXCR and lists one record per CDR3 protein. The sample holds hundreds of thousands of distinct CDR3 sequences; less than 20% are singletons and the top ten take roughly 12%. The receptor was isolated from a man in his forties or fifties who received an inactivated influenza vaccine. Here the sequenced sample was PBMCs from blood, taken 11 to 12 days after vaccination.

As DNA, the CDR3 is TGTGCCAGCAGCTTACAGGCCAGGGATGGCTACACCTTC. This encodes CASSLQARDGYTF. V usage is TRBV5-5 and J usage is TRBJ1-2, with D perhaps matching TRBD1 (5 bases). V lost 2 bases and J 6 bases, leaving 11 bases between the germline ends. The CDR3 runs 13 residues. Germline V gives CDR1 SGHKS, CDR2 YYEKEE (reference sequence).